This T cell receptor (beta chain) came from a study of T-cell reconstitution after alpha-beta-depleted transplantation in children. Germline V gene sequence: CDR1 DFQATT, CDR2 SNEGSKA (reference sequence). CDR3 size: 14 residues. Trimming left V 0 bases short and J 5 bases short, with 13 bases between. This clonotype was detected ten times or more. The TCRbeta library was prepared with unique molecular identifiers. In TCRdb, the PCR reads were re-called with MiXCR into one record per CDR3 protein. The table includes about 400,000 distinct CDR3 sequences, roughly 20% detected once. The source material was PBMCs from the stem cell graft donor, sampled from the stem cell graft. The V and J genes are TRBV20-1 and TRBJ1-1, with a possible D match to TRBD1 (6 bases). The receptor's source is a human donor who donated a stem cell graft to a child with acute myeloid leukemia. The CDR3 here is CSARDPGGATEAFF. CDR3 DNA sequence: TGCAGTGCTAGAGATCCCGGGGGGGCGACTGAAGCTTTCTTT.